This entry lists 7 T cell receptor beta chains sequenced from one sample in a study of spatial heterogeneity in lung cancer. Findings of the study overall: Tracking of tumor mutation counts was seen in expanded intratumoral alpha and beta TCR counts.

Sample time point: sample taken at primary tumor resection. TCRdb ran MiXCR on the 5' RACE reads and lists one entry per CDR3 protein. This table holds around 100,000 distinct CDR3 sequences, roughly 4.5% found once. For these TCRs, the target antigens are not known. The sample consisted of lung tumor tissue, taken at surgery. Receptors originate from a male donor with early-stage non-small cell lung cancer.

This clonotype was seen ten or more times. The V and J genes are TRBV29-1 and TRBJ2-1; D unresolved. Trimming pared 7 bases from V and 0 bases from J, leaving 7 bases between. The CDR3 covers 12 residues. Germline V gives CDR1 SQVTM, CDR2 ANQGSEA. CDR3 nucleotide sequence: TGCAGCGAGAGGAGCTCCTACAATGAGCAGTTCTTC. It codes for CSERSSYNEQFF.

This clonotype has a count of ten or more. The chain carries TRBV11-2 and TRBJ2-4; no clear D gene. Trimming left V 5 bases short and J 2 bases short, with 7 bases between. Germline V gives CDR1 SGHAT, CDR2 FQNNGV. This CDR3 is built from 13 residues. The CDR3 here is CASSPPSKNIQYF. The CDR3, as DNA: TGTGCCAGCAGCCCACCTTCCAAAAACATTCAGTACTTC.

This clonotype was detected a few times. The CDR3 loop is CASSFFSLNQPQHF. The CDR3 bases are TGTGCCAGCAGTTTTTTCAGCCTCAATCAGCCCCAGCATTTT. The chain has TRBV28 and TRBJ1-5; no definite D call. The V gene lost 3 bases and the J gene lost 3 bases, with 9 bases spanning the gap. This CDR3 contains 14 residues. The V gene's germline CDR1 is MDHEN and CDR2 SYDVKM.

This clonotype was seen repeatedly, ten times or more. At one end, the junction sequence differs from germline, possibly due to a read error. V and J are TRBV28 and TRBJ2-1; D perhaps matches TRBD2 (6 bases). Per germline, CDR1 MDHEN and CDR2 SYDVKM. The CDR3 contains 13 residues. In nucleotides, the CDR3 is TGTGCCAGCGGTTTGCGGGGTATGGATGAGCAGTTCTTC. This codes for CASGLRGMDEQFF.

The table lists this clonotype with many counts. V and J are TRBV28 and TRBJ1-5, with a weak D call TRBD1 (6 bases). The CDR3 consists of 14 residues. V was pared by 6 bases and J by 5 bases, with 14 bases between. CDR1 and CDR2 (germline): MDHEN, SYDVKM. The CDR3 loop is CASRSGQIDQPQHF. In nucleotides, the CDR3 is TGTGCCAGCAGGTCCGGACAGATCGATCAGCCCCAGCATTTT.

This clonotype showed up many times. The V call is TRBV10-2, the J call TRBJ2-3, with D possibly TRBD2 on 6 matching bases. The V gene's germline CDR1 is WSHSY and CDR2 SAAADI. The CDR3 is made up of 14 amino acids. V lost 7 bases, J lost 4 bases, and 15 bases lay in between. CDR3 nucleotide sequence: TGCGCCAGCACGGTCGGGAGTTTATCAGATACGCAGTATTTT. This encodes CASTVGSLSDTQYF.

This clonotype was detected ten times or more. V is TRBV29-1 and J is TRBJ2-1; D possibly corresponds to TRBD2 (6 bases). Trimming cost V 6 bases and J 9 bases, with 12 bases left between them. The CDR3 length is 11 residues. CDR1 is SQVTM, CDR2 ANQGSEA, per germline. The CDR3 loop reads CSVGRRSEQFF. Here the CDR3 DNA reads TGCAGCGTCGGGAGACGGAGTGAGCAGTTCTTC.